These T cell receptor beta chains were read from a single sample in a study of T cell responses to AZD1222 COVID-19 vaccine. Measured with immunoSEQ multiplex PCR; TCRdb has only the in-frame clones, and not every one. The sample lists roughly 120,000 clones; under 85% were seen once. The material sequenced was peripheral blood, taken on day 0 of AZD1222 vaccination. These receptors all stem from an adult in good health. Each CDR3 is given with its conserved first and last residue. A D gene is named only where the DNA matches it firmly. Size tells how often a clone was seen (once, few, many) or the class of an expanded clone, and some rows leave it out.

few	TRBJ2-3	.	TRBV28	TGTGCCAGCAGTTTAGACAGCTCCTATGAAGATACGCAGTATTTT	CASSLDSSYEDTQYF
.	TRBJ2-5	.	TRBV28	TGTGCCAGCAGTTTTTCCGGGGTTGTTCAGACCCAGTACTTC	CASSFSGVVQTQYF
.	TRBJ1-1	.	TRBV19	TGTGCCACTAGCGAAAGGCCCACTGAAGCTTTCTTT	CATSERPTEAFF
.	TRBJ1-5	.	TRBV7-2	TGTGCCAGCAGCTTATTCCGGGATGCCGGGCAGCCCCAGCATTTT	CASSLFRDAGQPQHF
.	TRBJ2-3	TRBD2	TRBV5-4	TGTGCCAGCAGCTTCACTAGCGGGGGTTTAGATACGCAGTATTTT	CASSFTSGGLDTQYF
.	TRBJ2-4	TRBD1	TRBV6-5	TGTGCCAGCACCCCGACAGGGATAACCAAAAACATTCAGTACTTC	CASTPTGITKNIQYF
.	TRBJ1-4	TRBD1	TRBV6-5	TGTGCCAGCAGCACAGGGGTGGTTAATGAAAAACTGTTTTTT	CASSTGVVNEKLFF
.	TRBJ2-6	.	TRBV3-1/TRBV3-2	TGTGCCAGCAGCCAAGACCGCTCTGGGGCCAACGTCCTGACTTTC	CASSQDRSGANVLTF
few	TRBJ2-2	.	TRBV5-4	TGTGCCAGCAGCTTGTGGGGTGACGGCACCGGGGAGCTGTTTTTT	CASSLWGDGTGELFF
.	TRBJ1-6	.	TRBV5-1	TGCGCCAGCAGCTTGGAACAGGCTCATAATTCACCCCTCCACTTT	CASSLEQAHNSPLHF
.	TRBJ1-4	.	TRBV20-1	TGCAGTGCTAGTAGGGACTCAACTAATGAAAAACTGTTTTTT	CSASRDSTNEKLFF
few	TRBJ1-4	.	TRBV6-1	TGTGCCAGCAGTGCTCTCCTCGCTACAACTAATGAAAAACTGTTTTTT	CASSALLATTNEKLFF
.	TRBJ1-5	TRBD1	TRBV19	TGTGCCACCTCCCTCCCCGCAGGGGGTTTAAATCAGCCCCAGCATTTT	CATSLPAGGLNQPQHF
once	TRBJ2-2	.	TRBV18	TGTGCCAGCTCACCAAAAGTGGGGGACGCCACCGGGGAGCTGTTTTTT	CASSPKVGDATGELFF
.	TRBJ2-2	.	TRBV7-3	TGTGCCAGCAGCTTAGGCATCGGGGAGCTGTTTTTT	CASSLGIGELFF
.	TRBJ1-5	.	TRBV30	TGTGCCTGGAGTGTACTGAGGAGGTTATTCTATAGCAATCAGCCCCAGCATTTT	CAWSVLRRLFYSNQPQHF
.	TRBJ2-3	TRBD2	TRBV15	TGTGCCACCAGCAGGGCCCCTAGCGGGTCGGGGGGTACAGATACGCAGTATTTT	CATSRAPSGSGGTDTQYF
.	TRBJ2-7	.	TRBV19	TGTGCCAGTAGTAGGAACGGGCCCGAGTCCTACGAGCAGTACTTC	CASSRNGPESYEQYF
.	TRBJ2-7	TRBD2	TRBV11-2	TGTGCCAGCAGCTCCAAGTTGGACAGCGGGGGAGGTCGCCCCTACGAGCAGTACTTC	CASSSKLDSGGGRPYEQYF
once	TRBJ1-6	TRBD1	TRBV19	TGTGCCAGTAGTTACCAGGGGGGGGATTCACCCCTCCACTTT	CASSYQGGDSPLHF
.	TRBJ2-5	.	TRBV19	TGTGCCAGTAGTGTCCGGGACCTAGAGACCCAGTACTTC	CASSVRDLETQYF
.	TRBJ2-1	.	TRBV7-9	TGTGCCAGCAGCTTAGGTGGTGGCCTGCACAATGAGCAGTTCTTC	CASSLGGGLHNEQFF
.	TRBJ1-1	.	TRBV2	TGTGCCAGCACCCGGAGGGGCGTAGACACTGAAGCTTTCTTT	CASTRRGVDTEAFF
.	TRBJ2-7	.	TRBV9	TGTGCCAGCAGCCCTTTCCCTGGCGGAGCGAACGAGCAGTACTTC	CASSPFPGGANEQYF
.	TRBJ2-7	TRBD1	TRBV5-6	TGTGCCAGCAGCTTGGAGGACAGGGACTACGAGCAGTACTTC	CASSLEDRDYEQYF
.	TRBJ1-2	.	TRBV28	TGTGCCAGCACCTTCGTGGGGGGGGGCTCTGGCTACACCTTC	CASTFVGGGSGYTF
.	TRBJ1-2	.	TRBV6-5	TGTGCCAGCAGTTACAGTCAGGGTTCTTTCTATGGCTACACCTTC	CASSYSQGSFYGYTF
.	TRBJ2-3	TRBD2	TRBV11-2	TGTGCCAGCAGCTTAGCAAGCGGGGCCCTCACAGATACGCAGTATTTT	CASSLASGALTDTQYF
once	TRBJ1-4	.	TRBV3-1/TRBV3-2	TGTGCCAGCAGCAGCAGAGGGGGTAATGAAAAACTGTTTTTT	CASSSRGGNEKLFF
once	TRBJ2-1	TRBD1	TRBV6-8	TGTGCCAGCAGCCGAGCCTCGGACAGGGTTAAGGACAATGAGCAGTTCTTC	CASSRASDRVKDNEQFF
.	TRBJ1-2	TRBD1	TRBV11-2	TGTGCCAGCAGTTCACAGGGGCGGGATGGCTACACCTTC	CASSSQGRDGYTF
.	TRBJ1-1	.	TRBV12-3/TRBV12-4	TGTGCCAGCAGCAACATAGTCGAAGCTTTCTTT	CASSNIVEAFF
.	TRBJ1-5	TRBD1	TRBV11-3	TGTGCCAGCAGCTTTGAGATGTGGGGGGACAGGGCCAATCAGCCCCAGCATTTT	CASSFEMWGDRANQPQHF
.	TRBJ2-3	.	TRBV6-6	TGTGCCAGCAGTTTACGGTCAGGCACAGATACGCAGTATTTT	CASSLRSGTDTQYF
.	TRBJ2-3	TRBD2	TRBV6-4	TGTGCCAGCAGTGCCTCGGGGGGTAGAGATACGCAGTATTTT	CASSASGGRDTQYF
.	TRBJ1-5	.	TRBV7-9	TGTGCCAGCAGCTTCGGTGGTCAGCCCCAGCATTTT	CASSFGGQPQHF
once	TRBJ2-2	.	TRBV2	TGTGCCAGCAGTGAGGCGCGGTCGTCCCCCGGGGAGCTGTTTTTT	CASSEARSSPGELFF
few	TRBJ1-4	.	TRBV13	TGTGCCAGCAGCCCCCATGGGAATGAAAAACTGTTTTTT	CASSPHGNEKLFF
once	TRBJ1-6	.	TRBV27	TGTGCCAGCACCACAGATAGCTCCTATAATTCACCCCTCCACTTT	CASTTDSSYNSPLHF
.	TRBJ1-3	TRBD1	TRBV6-5	TGTGCCAGCAGACGTACGACAGGGTCTGGAAACACCATATATTTT	CASRRTTGSGNTIYF
.	TRBJ2-2	.	TRBV5-4	TGTGCCAGCAGCGACTTACGATTGGGCACCGGGGAGCTGTTTTTT	CASSDLRLGTGELFF
.	TRBJ2-5	.	TRBV18	TGTGCCAGCTCACCAGGCGGGGAGACCCAGTACTTC	CASSPGGETQYF
.	TRBJ2-3	.	TRBV4-1	TGCGCCAGCAGCCAAGAGGGGACGGCTGATACGCAGTATTTT	CASSQEGTADTQYF
.	TRBJ1-5	.	TRBV6-1	TGTGCCAGCAGTGAAAACCAGGGCAATCAGCCCCAGCATTTT	CASSENQGNQPQHF
once	TRBJ2-1	TRBD1	TRBV9	TGTGCCAGCAGCGTCCGGGACAGGGCATACAATGAGCAGTTCTTC	CASSVRDRAYNEQFF
.	TRBJ2-3	TRBD2	TRBV7-9	TGTGCCAGCAGCCCCCGTCCCTGGGGCGGGGGAGTCGAAGATACGCAGTATTTT	CASSPRPWGGGVEDTQYF
once	TRBJ1-4	.	TRBV28	TGTGCCAGCAGTCCCCTCGGCATTGCAACTAATGAAAAACTGTTTTTT	CASSPLGIATNEKLFF
.	TRBJ1-5	.	TRBV15	TGTGCCACCAGCTCCCTCATTGGAGGGAATCAGCCCCAGCATTTT	CATSSLIGGNQPQHF
.	TRBJ2-7	.	TRBV5-1	TGCGCCAGCAGCCATTCGGGATACGAGCAGTACTTC	CASSHSGYEQYF
.	TRBJ1-3	.	TRBV6-5	TGTGCCAGCAGTCCCAGGGAGTCGGGAAACACCATATATTTT	CASSPRESGNTIYF
once	TRBJ1-1	.	TRBV10-3	TGTGCCATCAGTGAGTCGAACCCGAATCCACCTGAAGCTTTCTTT	CAISESNPNPPEAFF
.	TRBJ1-1	.	TRBV29-1	TGCAGCGTTGAAGTTCCAGGATTCTCGGAAGCTTTCTTT	CSVEVPGFSEAFF
.	TRBJ2-3	.	TRBV7-9	TGTGCCAGCAGCTCACTTAATGCAGATACGCAGTATTTT	CASSSLNADTQYF
.	TRBJ1-6	TRBD1	TRBV13	TGTGCCAGCAGCTCACAGGGGACGCGGTCACCCCTCCACTTT	CASSSQGTRSPLHF
.	TRBJ1-5	.	TRBV27	TGTGCCAGCAGCAGTCTCTCAAGGGGGAGGGAAAAGCCCCAGCATTTT	CASSSLSRGREKPQHF
.	TRBJ2-2	.	TRBV2	TGTGCCAGCAGGACATATGCCGGGGAGCTGTTTTTT	CASRTYAGELFF